The entry below gives a single T cell receptor beta chain sequence along with its context. Its antigen is not identified. The PCR contained 60 Vbeta and 13 Jbeta primers. Data came from immunoSEQ multiplex PCR; TCRdb stores just in-frame clones and leaves some out. Among roughly 100,000 clones, 65% to 80% were seen once, and the ten largest hold roughly 6%. This CDR3 spans 14 amino acids. Trimming stripped 4 bases from V and 0 bases from J, with 10 bases between. CDR1 SGHNT and CDR2 YYREEE come from the germline V gene (reference sequence). The data are from a study of cytomegalovirus exposure and HLA in healthy donors. Study overall: Out of 398 genotyped donors, about 76% belonged to the Caucasian-associated ancestry cluster.

Whole-study results and caveats: It was reported in a later analysis that an Asian-associated ancestry cluster showed fewer N-insertions than the approximately 700-donor mean.

The TCR was taken from a woman aged 45-59 years in good health and CMV-seropositive. The rearrangement joins TRBV5-4 to TRBJ1-1, with D uncertain. Sequencing was carried out using PBMCs. The CDR3 nucleotides read TGTGCCAGCAGCAGCGAGACCGTGAACACTGAAGCTTTCTTT. It encodes CASSSETVNTEAFF.